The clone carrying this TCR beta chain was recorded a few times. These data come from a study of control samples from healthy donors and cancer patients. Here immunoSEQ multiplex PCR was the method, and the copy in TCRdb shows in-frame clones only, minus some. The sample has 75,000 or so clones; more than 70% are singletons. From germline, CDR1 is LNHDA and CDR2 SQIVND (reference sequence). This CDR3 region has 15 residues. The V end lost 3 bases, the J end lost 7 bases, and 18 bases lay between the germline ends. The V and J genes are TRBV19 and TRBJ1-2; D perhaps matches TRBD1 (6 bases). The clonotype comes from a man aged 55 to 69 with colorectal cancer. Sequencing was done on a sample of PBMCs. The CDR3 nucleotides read TGTGCCAGTAGTATCGGGCAGGGGCCCTATGGTGGCTACACCTTC. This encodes CASSIGQGPYGGYTF.